This T cell receptor beta chain is drawn from a study of CD8 T cells in ankylosing spondylitis. This clonotype has ten or more counts. Its antigen is unidentified. Study results and limitations: CD8+ disease-linked clones were present at relatively low frequencies in blood. The study identified a TCR beta motif of several highly homologous variants that appeared characteristic of ankylosing spondylitis blood.

Trimming took 5 bases from V and 8 from J; bases not matched to a gene: 8. This CDR3 contains 15 residues. Via MiXCR, TCRdb re-called the 5' RACE reads, giving one row per CDR3 protein. The sample yields 200,000 or so distinct CDR3 sequences, around 13% seen once. The rearrangement joins TRBV12-3 or TRBV12-4 to TRBJ1-4, with 10 bases lining up with TRBD1. The sample comprised blood, either unsorted or a sorted T cell fraction (not recorded which). The sequence came from a female donor with ankylosing spondylitis or in good health (not recorded which). The CDR3 DNA sequence: TGTGCCAGCAGTAAGCGGACAGGGGGACAAGAAAAACTGTTTTTT. Amino acids: CASSKRTGGQEKLFF.